This T cell receptor beta chain was recovered during a study of blood T cell repertoires in COVID-19. Whole-study context: The study drew acute and convalescent COVID-19 samples from the United States, Italy and Spain. PBMCs, B-cell-depleted T cells, or T cells provided the cDNA or gDNA that made up the material.

Under the authors' procedure: Researchers report that nucleated cell counts were estimated from reference gene primer amplification. Using immunoSEQ multiplex PCR, the repertoire was profiled, and TCRdb retains in-frame clones only, with some absent. From that table come the V and J calls and clone size; the DNA was used to work out D and trimming. The data contain some 170,000 clones, 90% of them singletons. Germline V gene lookup returns CDR1 MNHNS and CDR2 SASEGT. The V gene lost 3 bases and the J gene lost 7 bases, with 9 bases spanning the gap. The CDR3 contains 12 residues. The chain joins TRBV6-1 to TRBJ2-5; possibly TRBD1 for D (6 bases). The TCR was taken from a man in his sixties with active or convalescent COVID-19. Sequences were obtained from peripheral blood. CDR3 amino acids: CASSEGAGTQYF. The CDR3 nucleotides are TGTGCCAGCAGTGAGGGGGCCGGGACCCAGTACTTC.